This entry describes one T cell receptor (beta chain). Study processing details: From reference gene primer amplification, estimates of nucleated cell counts were derived. The assay was immunoSEQ multiplex PCR, and TCRdb's table has in-frame clones only and misses some. V and J calls plus clone size are reproduced from that table; the DNA served to infer D and trimming. The data show about 80,000 clones, around 77% seen once. The data are from a study of blood T cell repertoires in COVID-19. Study-wide background: Samples came from the United States, Italy and Spain, spanning acute and convalescent COVID-19. The analysed material was cDNA or gDNA that came from T cells, B-cell-depleted T cells, or PBMCs.

The V end was cut by 0 bases, the J end by 5 bases, with 10 bases between. The CDR3 loop spans 14 amino acids. The germline CDR1 and CDR2 sequences are KGHSH and LQKENI. This TCR derives from a man aged 65 to 85 with active or convalescent COVID-19. Sequencing was carried out using peripheral blood. This chain connects TRBV18 to TRBJ1-1; possibly TRBD1 for D (6 bases). In nucleotides, the CDR3 is TGTGCCAGCTCACCACCGTCCCAGGGGACTGAAGCTTTCTTT. This gives the protein CASSPPSQGTEAFF.